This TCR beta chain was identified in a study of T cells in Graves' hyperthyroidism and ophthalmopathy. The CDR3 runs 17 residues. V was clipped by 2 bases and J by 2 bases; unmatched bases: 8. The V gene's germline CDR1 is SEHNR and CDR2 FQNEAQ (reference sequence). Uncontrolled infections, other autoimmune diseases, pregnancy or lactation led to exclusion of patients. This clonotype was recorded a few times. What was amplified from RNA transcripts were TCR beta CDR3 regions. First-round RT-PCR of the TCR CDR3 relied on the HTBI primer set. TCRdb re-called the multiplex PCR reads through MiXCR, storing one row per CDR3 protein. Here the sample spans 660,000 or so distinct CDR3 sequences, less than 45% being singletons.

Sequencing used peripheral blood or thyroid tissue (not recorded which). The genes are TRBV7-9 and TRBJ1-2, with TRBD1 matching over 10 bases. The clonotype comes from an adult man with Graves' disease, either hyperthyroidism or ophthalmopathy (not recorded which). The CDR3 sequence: CASSLIPGQGLNYGYTF. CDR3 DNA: TGTGCCAGCAGCTTAATCCCGGGACAGGGGTTAAACTATGGCTACACCTTC.